This T cell receptor (beta chain) was obtained from a study of human T cells and chemical hapten exposure. The overall study: Small pooled library volume differences mainly caused per-sample TCR yield variation. Whole-study findings and limits: Among TCRs, those above 1 in 1000 frequency were unaffected by DPC sensitization.

This clonotype was seen a few times. The antigen is not known. Total RNA was isolated from whole blood that had not been fractionated. Within the library, unique molecular identifiers were attached to each individual cDNA molecule. TCRdb itself ran the reads through MiXCR, one entry per CDR3 protein. The sample includes more than 100,000 distinct CDR3 sequences, over 6.5% seen only once; the top ten take around 1.4%. This CDR3 has 19 amino acids. Germline CDR1 reads LGHNA; CDR2 reads YSLEER. V shed 0 bases and J shed 9 bases, with 27 bases lying between them. The sample taken for sequencing was whole blood. V and J are TRBV4-3 and TRBJ2-1, with a possible D match to TRBD1 (7 bases). This receptor was taken from a human donor in good health. Some clones in this sample may be carry-over from other donors' samples. CDR3 nucleotide sequence: TGCGCCAGCAGCCAAGATCGGGGAAGACAGGGAGGTCCCCCTAGTGAGCAGTTCTTC. This gives the protein CASSQDRGRQGGPPSEQFF.